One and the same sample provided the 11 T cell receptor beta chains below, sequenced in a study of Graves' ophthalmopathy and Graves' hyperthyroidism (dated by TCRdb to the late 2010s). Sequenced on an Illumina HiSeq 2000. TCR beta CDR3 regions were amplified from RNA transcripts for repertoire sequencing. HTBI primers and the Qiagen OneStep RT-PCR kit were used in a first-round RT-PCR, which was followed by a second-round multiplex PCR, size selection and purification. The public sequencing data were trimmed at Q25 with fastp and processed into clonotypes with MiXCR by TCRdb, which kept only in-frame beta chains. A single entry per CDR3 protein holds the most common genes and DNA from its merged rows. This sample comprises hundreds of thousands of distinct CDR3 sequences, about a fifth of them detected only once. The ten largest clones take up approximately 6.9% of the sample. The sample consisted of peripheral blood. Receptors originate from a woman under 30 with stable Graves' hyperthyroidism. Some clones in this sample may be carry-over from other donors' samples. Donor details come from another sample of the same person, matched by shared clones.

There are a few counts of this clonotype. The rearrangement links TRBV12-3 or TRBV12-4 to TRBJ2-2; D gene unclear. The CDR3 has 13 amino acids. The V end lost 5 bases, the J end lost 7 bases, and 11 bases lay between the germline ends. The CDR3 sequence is CASSPYANGELFF. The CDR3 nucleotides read TGTGCCAGCAGTCCTTACGCGAACGGGGAGCTGTTTTTT.

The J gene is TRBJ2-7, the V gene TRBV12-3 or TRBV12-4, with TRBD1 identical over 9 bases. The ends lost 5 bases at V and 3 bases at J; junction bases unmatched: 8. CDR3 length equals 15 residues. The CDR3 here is CASSDPTGGYYEQYF. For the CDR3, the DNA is TGTGCCAGCAGTGACCCGACAGGGGGATACTACGAGCAGTACTTC.

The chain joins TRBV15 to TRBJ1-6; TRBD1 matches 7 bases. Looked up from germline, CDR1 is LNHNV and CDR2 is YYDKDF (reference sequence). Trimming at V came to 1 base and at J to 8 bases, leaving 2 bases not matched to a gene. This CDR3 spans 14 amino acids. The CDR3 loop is CATSRGGGDSPLHF. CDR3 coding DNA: TGTGCCACCAGCAGAGGAGGGGGCGATTCACCCCTCCACTTT.

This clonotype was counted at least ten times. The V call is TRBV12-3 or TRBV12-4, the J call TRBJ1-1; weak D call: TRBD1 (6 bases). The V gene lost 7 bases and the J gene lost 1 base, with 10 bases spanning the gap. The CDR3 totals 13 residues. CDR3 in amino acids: CASMDRGNTEAFF. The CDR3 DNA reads TGTGCCAGCATGGACAGAGGGAACACTGAAGCTTTCTTT.

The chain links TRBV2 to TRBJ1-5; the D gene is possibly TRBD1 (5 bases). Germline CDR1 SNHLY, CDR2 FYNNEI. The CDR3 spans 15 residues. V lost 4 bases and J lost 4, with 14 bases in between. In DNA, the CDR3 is TGTGCCAGCAGTGTATCCGGGGCCGGGAATCAGCCCCAGCATTTT. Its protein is CASSVSGAGNQPQHF.

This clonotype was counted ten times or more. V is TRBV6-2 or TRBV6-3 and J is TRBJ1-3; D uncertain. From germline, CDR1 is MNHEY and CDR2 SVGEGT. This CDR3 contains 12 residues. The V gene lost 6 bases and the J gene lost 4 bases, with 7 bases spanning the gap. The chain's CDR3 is CASREHGNTIYF. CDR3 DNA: TGTGCCAGCAGAGAACACGGAAACACCATATATTTT.

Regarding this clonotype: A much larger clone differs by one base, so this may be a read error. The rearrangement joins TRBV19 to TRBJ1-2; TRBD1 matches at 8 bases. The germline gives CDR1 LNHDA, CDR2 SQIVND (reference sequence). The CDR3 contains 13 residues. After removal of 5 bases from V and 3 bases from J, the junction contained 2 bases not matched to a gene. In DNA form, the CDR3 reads TGTGCCAGTAGTGTCAGGGGGCACTATGGCTACACCTTC. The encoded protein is CASSVRGHYGYTF. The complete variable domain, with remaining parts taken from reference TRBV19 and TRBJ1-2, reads DGGITQSPKYLFRKEGQNVTLSCEQNLNHDAMYWYRQDPGQGLRLIYYSQIVNDFQKGDIAEGYSVSREKKESFPLTVTSAQKNPTAFYLCASSVRGHYGYTFGSGTRLTVV.

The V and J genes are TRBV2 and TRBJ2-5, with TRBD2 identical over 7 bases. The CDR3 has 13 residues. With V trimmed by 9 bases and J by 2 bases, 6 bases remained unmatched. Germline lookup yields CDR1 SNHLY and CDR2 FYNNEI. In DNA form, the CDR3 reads TGTGCCAGAAGGGAGGGACCTCAAGAGACCCAGTACTTC. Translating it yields CARREGPQETQYF.

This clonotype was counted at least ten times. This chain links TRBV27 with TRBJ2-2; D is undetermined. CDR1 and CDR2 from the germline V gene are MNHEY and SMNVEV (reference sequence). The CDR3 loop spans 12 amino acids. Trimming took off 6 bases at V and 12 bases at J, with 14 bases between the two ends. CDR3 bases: TGTGCCAGCAGCGAGGACCTTCTGCAGCTGTTTTTT. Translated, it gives CASSEDLLQLFF.

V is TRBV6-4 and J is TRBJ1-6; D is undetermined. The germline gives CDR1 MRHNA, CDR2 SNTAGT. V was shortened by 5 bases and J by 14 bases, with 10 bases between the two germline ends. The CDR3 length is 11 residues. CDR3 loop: CASSLGAALHF. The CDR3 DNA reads TGTGCCAGCAGTTTGGGAGCCGCCCTCCACTTT.

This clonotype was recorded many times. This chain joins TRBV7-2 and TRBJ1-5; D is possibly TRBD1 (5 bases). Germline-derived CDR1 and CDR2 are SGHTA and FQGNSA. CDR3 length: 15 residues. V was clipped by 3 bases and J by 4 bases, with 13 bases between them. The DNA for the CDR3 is TGTGCCAGCAGCTTTTCAGGGATGTCGAATCAGCCCCAGCATTTT. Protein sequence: CASSFSGMSNQPQHF.